This T cell receptor (beta chain) was captured by sequencing in a study of T cells in localized non-small cell lung cancer (dated by TCRdb to the early 2020s). Concerning the study at large: T cell repertoires of hundreds of early-stage NSCLC patients were analyzed, with tumors being compared against uninvolved tumor-adjacent lungs. The cohort comprised 236 treatment-naïve NSCLC patients with resected, localized lung tumors. NSCLC patients had a mean age of around 70 years, and 120 to 150 were male and 107 female. What the work shows at the level of the full study, not this receptor alone: Higher blood T cell density associated with longer overall survival, while higher adjacent-lung clonality associated with shorter survival. Because multi-region tumor sequencing was not done, intratumor heterogeneity could not be ruled out. Because the study design was exploratory, TCR variables were selected using unadjusted p-values without false-discovery rate correction. Uninvolved tumor-adjacent lung showed the highest T cell clonality, higher than tumor, which suggests more focused antigenic responses in the adjacent lung. A median of about 50 of the top 100 tumor clones turned up in the paired uninvolved adjacent lung, and 25 to 35 of those clones also ranked among the top 100 of that same adjacent lung.

About this clone: Its recognized antigen is unknown. No much larger clonotype is one base removed from it; base qualities were not supplied.

Looking up the germline V gene (reference sequence) yields CDR1 SGHNT and CDR2 YYREEE. At the junction V is shortened by 3 bases and J by 0 bases; bases outside the gene matches: 11. The CDR3 runs 17 amino acids, cysteine and phenylalanine included. The read is trimmed to its CDR3 DNA, 51 bases read in frame from base 1. At diagnosis, tumor, uninvolved tumor-adjacent lung and peripheral blood were collected and then preserved as a mix of FFPE and fresh-frozen material. Blood samples were analyzed as peripheral blood mononuclear cells for TCR repertoire profiling. The immunoSEQ Assay was used to sequence TCR beta CDR3 regions from DNA. The published analysis was carried out like this. To compute T cell density, TCR beta template counts were normalized to usable DNA, which was estimated by amplifying housekeeping genes. The preseqR package was used to estimate richness by extrapolating to 400,000 templates for PBMC samples and to 120,000 templates for tissue samples. Clonality was defined by subtracting Pielou's evenness from one. To identify tissue-enriched TCRs, differential abundance testing was run on productive amino-acid clonotypes with a minimum total count of 5 and an alpha of 0.1. The Jaccard Index and the Morisita Overlap Index were used to measure how much the repertoires overlapped between compartments. GLIPH grouped TCR beta CDR3s together with public tetramer-defined viral CDR3s, and a viral motif had to include at least three viral sequences and show V-gene enrichment. The source is immuneACCESS, and TCRdb retained only in-frame sequences with V and J called. Part of the clones is not carried over; for the studies checked, unresolved V genes explain less than half of this, and the remainder is unexplained. The DNA was the basis for D and trimming; V, J and clone size are from that table. For this sample the table gives about 75,000 clones, of which approximately 80% were detected only once. The leading ten clones occupy 9.5% of the sample.

The receptor chain draws on TRBV5-4 and TRBJ1-1; TRBD1 agrees with 7 junctional bases. This receptor was obtained from a female donor at least 60 years old with stage I lung adenocarcinoma. The source was peripheral blood, collected before any cancer treatment. The CDR3 protein: CASSWHRGFSMNTEAFF. The DNA sequence reads TGTGCCAGCAGCTGGCACAGGGGATTTTCCATGAACACTGAAGCTTTCTTT.